The rows below give T cell receptor beta chains drawn from one sample of a study of Ad26.COV2.S vaccination and SARS-CoV-2 variants. TCRdb keeps only in-frame clones here, not all; method: immunoSEQ multiplex PCR. The table has around 300,000 clones, roughly 90% seen once. The sequencing here drew on peripheral blood, taken in a trial of Ad26.COV2.S vaccine versus placebo. The receptor source for this set is a person aged 18-60 years who received the Ad26.COV2.S COVID-19 vaccine or a placebo. Each CDR3 is given with its conserved first and last residue. A D gene is named only where the DNA matches it firmly. Expanded clones are given a class, and other clones once, few, many or no size at all.

V: TRBV18; D: TRBD2; size: NA; J: TRBJ2-1; CDR3: CASSRQFLGTSKGDNEQFF; DNA: TGTGCCAGCTCACGACAGTTTCTCGGGACTAGCAAAGGGGACAATGAGCAGTTCTTC
V: TRBV15; D: NA; size: NA; J: TRBJ2-7; CDR3: CATSSYGTSYEQYF; DNA: TGTGCCACCAGCAGTTACGGTACCTCCTACGAGCAGTACTTC
V: TRBV5-4; D: TRBD1; size: NA; J: TRBJ1-2; CDR3: CASSLGGQGGYGYTF; DNA: TGTGCCAGCAGCTTGGGGGGACAGGGAGGCTATGGCTACACCTTC
V: TRBV19; D: NA; size: NA; J: TRBJ1-5; CDR3: CASRPPFSNQPQHF; DNA: TGTGCCAGTAGGCCTCCATTTAGCAATCAGCCCCAGCATTTT
V: TRBV7-9; D: NA; size: NA; J: TRBJ1-2; CDR3: CASSLPRQADGYTF; DNA: TGTGCCAGCAGCCTGCCTAGACAGGCTGACGGCTACACCTTC
V: TRBV5-1; D: NA; size: NA; J: TRBJ2-2; CDR3: CASSLIGINTGELFF; DNA: TGCGCCAGCAGCTTGATAGGGATTAACACCGGGGAGCTGTTTTTT
V: TRBV7-9; D: TRBD1; size: NA; J: TRBJ1-3; CDR3: CASSSQGDSFSGNTIYF; DNA: TGTGCCAGCAGCTCCCAAGGGGACAGCTTCTCTGGAAACACCATATATTTT
V: TRBV12-3/TRBV12-4; D: NA; size: NA; J: TRBJ2-7; CDR3: CASSMIGTNEQYF; DNA: TGTGCCAGCAGTATGATTGGGACAAACGAGCAGTACTTC
V: TRBV11-3; D: NA; size: once; J: TRBJ2-5; CDR3: CASSFLVGRETQYF; DNA: TGTGCCAGCAGCTTTCTAGTGGGGAGGGAGACCCAGTACTTC
V: TRBV7-2; D: TRBD1; size: NA; J: TRBJ1-1; CDR3: CASSYQGQGAFYTEAFF; DNA: TGTGCCAGCAGCTACCAGGGACAGGGGGCGTTTTACACTGAAGCTTTCTTT
V: TRBV7-2; D: NA; size: NA; J: TRBJ2-5; CDR3: CASSLGDRKTQETQYF; DNA: TGTGCCAGCAGCTTAGGTGACAGGAAAACACAAGAGACCCAGTACTTC
V: TRBV28; D: TRBD1; size: NA; J: TRBJ2-7; CDR3: CASRGQGSSYEQYF; DNA: TGTGCCAGCAGGGGACAGGGCAGCTCCTACGAGCAGTACTTC
V: TRBV3-1/TRBV3-2; D: NA; size: NA; J: TRBJ2-5; CDR3: CASSPLLEPGETQYF; DNA: TGTGCCAGCAGCCCTTTACTGGAACCGGGGGAGACCCAGTACTTC
V: TRBV28; D: NA; size: NA; J: TRBJ2-6; CDR3: CASSFGRQSSGANVLTF; DNA: TGTGCCAGCAGTTTCGGACGGCAGAGCTCTGGGGCCAACGTCCTGACTTTC
V: TRBV15; D: NA; size: NA; J: TRBJ2-6; CDR3: CATSRGDPGAPGANVLTF; DNA: TGTGCCACCAGCAGAGGGGATCCGGGGGCGCCTGGGGCCAACGTCCTGACTTTC
V: TRBV28; D: NA; size: NA; J: TRBJ1-4; CDR3: CASSSPGAGDEKLFF; DNA: TGTGCCAGCAGTTCTCCGGGGGCAGGGGATGAAAAACTGTTTTTT
V: TRBV7-2; D: NA; size: NA; J: TRBJ1-4; CDR3: CASSLGGGSEKLFF; DNA: TGTGCCAGCAGCTTGGGGGGAGGGAGTGAAAAACTGTTTTTT
V: TRBV15; D: NA; size: NA; J: TRBJ1-5; CDR3: CATSRDKRAPSPDQPQHF; DNA: TGTGCCACCAGCAGAGATAAAAGGGCACCCTCCCCTGATCAGCCCCAGCATTTT
V: TRBV2; D: TRBD2; size: NA; J: TRBJ2-1; CDR3: CASSERVAGGVEQFF; DNA: TGTGCCAGCAGTGAGAGAGTAGCGGGGGGGGTTGAGCAGTTCTTC
V: TRBV3-1/TRBV3-2; D: TRBD2; size: NA; J: TRBJ2-7; CDR3: CASRGGGGSYEQYF; DNA: TGTGCCAGCAGGGGCGGCGGGGGATCCTACGAGCAGTACTTC
V: TRBV19; D: NA; size: once; J: TRBJ2-7; CDR3: CASSPGLTDYEQYF; DNA: TGTGCCAGTAGTCCGGGACTTACAGACTACGAGCAGTACTTC
V: TRBV29-1; D: NA; size: once; J: TRBJ1-5; CDR3: CSVAGDFNQPQHF; DNA: TGCAGCGTTGCGGGTGACTTCAATCAGCCCCAGCATTTT
V: TRBV2; D: TRBD2; size: NA; J: TRBJ2-7; CDR3: CASSEAGTKTYEQYF; DNA: TGTGCCAGCAGTGAAGCGGGGACTAAAACCTACGAGCAGTACTTC
V: TRBV24-1; D: TRBD1; size: NA; J: TRBJ2-7; CDR3: CATSDFQGGQSYEQYF; DNA: TGTGCCACCAGTGATTTTCAAGGGGGACAGTCCTACGAGCAGTACTTC
V: TRBV14; D: NA; size: NA; J: TRBJ1-1; CDR3: CASSQLDRTEAFF; DNA: TGTGCCAGCAGCCAATTAGACAGAACTGAAGCTTTCTTT
V: TRBV6-6; D: TRBD1; size: NA; J: TRBJ2-7; CDR3: CASRTGQGPYEQYF; DNA: TGTGCCAGCAGAACGGGACAGGGCCCCTACGAGCAGTACTTC
V: TRBV18; D: NA; size: NA; J: TRBJ1-5; CDR3: CASSPDGLSNQPQHF; DNA: TGTGCCAGCTCACCTGACGGCCTTAGCAATCAGCCCCAGCATTTT
V: TRBV5-5; D: NA; size: once; J: TRBJ2-7; CDR3: CASSSRAHGPYEQYF; DNA: TGTGCCAGCAGCTCGCGGGCCCACGGCCCATACGAGCAGTACTTC
V: TRBV20-1; D: NA; size: NA; J: TRBJ2-4; CDR3: CSARKEHIQYF; DNA: TGCAGTGCTAGAAAGGAACACATTCAGTACTTC
V: TRBV5-3; D: TRBD1; size: NA; J: TRBJ2-7; CDR3: CARSLTGGSYEQYF; DNA: TGTGCCAGAAGCTTAACAGGGGGCTCCTACGAGCAGTACTTC
V: TRBV11-1; D: NA; size: NA; J: TRBJ2-3; CDR3: CASTRADTQYF; DNA: TGTGCCAGCACCCGGGCAGATACGCAGTATTTT
V: TRBV4-2; D: TRBD1; size: NA; J: TRBJ2-7; CDR3: CASSQSLDRDFDEQYF; DNA: TGTGCCAGCAGCCAAAGTTTGGACAGGGACTTCGACGAGCAGTACTTC
V: TRBV6-6; D: NA; size: NA; J: TRBJ1-3; CDR3: CASSTAWSSGNTIYF; DNA: TGTGCCAGCAGTACAGCCTGGAGCTCTGGAAACACCATATATTTT
V: TRBV3-1/TRBV3-2; D: TRBD1; size: NA; J: TRBJ1-6; CDR3: CASSLRDRNSPLHF; DNA: TGTGCCAGCAGCCTCCGGGACAGAAATTCACCCCTCCACTTT
V: TRBV7-9; D: NA; size: NA; J: TRBJ2-1; CDR3: CASSPFWGAYNEQFF; DNA: TGTGCCAGCAGCCCTTTCTGGGGTGCCTACAATGAGCAGTTCTTC
V: TRBV15; D: NA; size: NA; J: TRBJ1-1; CDR3: CATSRVPNTEAFF; DNA: TGTGCCACCAGCAGAGTTCCGAACACTGAAGCTTTCTTT
V: TRBV23-1; D: NA; size: NA; J: TRBJ2-2; CDR3: CASSQSIETKNTGELFF; DNA: TGCGCCAGCAGTCAATCGATCGAGACAAAGAACACCGGGGAGCTGTTTTTT
V: TRBV9; D: NA; size: NA; J: TRBJ2-7; CDR3: CASSVQDQDYEQYF; DNA: TGTGCCAGCAGCGTACAGGACCAGGACTACGAGCAGTACTTC
V: TRBV5-1; D: NA; size: NA; J: TRBJ1-2; CDR3: CASSLGQRLYGYTF; DNA: TGCGCCAGCAGCCTAGGACAGCGGCTATATGGCTACACCTTC
V: TRBV28; D: NA; size: NA; J: TRBJ1-4; CDR3: CASRPAQEKLFF; DNA: TGTGCCAGCAGGCCAGCCCAAGAAAAACTGTTTTTT
V: TRBV6-2/TRBV6-3; D: NA; size: few; J: TRBJ2-7; CDR3: CASSTYRVYEQYF; DNA: TGTGCCAGCAGTACTTACAGGGTCTACGAGCAGTACTTC
V: TRBV5-6; D: TRBD1; size: NA; J: TRBJ1-2; CDR3: CASSLNIGGFGYTF; DNA: TGTGCCAGCAGCTTGAATATAGGGGGCTTTGGCTACACCTTC
V: TRBV5-6; D: NA; size: NA; J: TRBJ1-1; CDR3: CASRFEGSGQAFEAFF; DNA: TGTGCCAGCAGGTTTGAGGGATCAGGGCAGGCCTTTGAAGCTTTCTTT
V: TRBV7-9; D: NA; size: few; J: TRBJ1-5; CDR3: CASSRDWGSNQPQHF; DNA: TGTGCCAGCAGTCGTGACTGGGGTAGCAATCAGCCCCAGCATTTT